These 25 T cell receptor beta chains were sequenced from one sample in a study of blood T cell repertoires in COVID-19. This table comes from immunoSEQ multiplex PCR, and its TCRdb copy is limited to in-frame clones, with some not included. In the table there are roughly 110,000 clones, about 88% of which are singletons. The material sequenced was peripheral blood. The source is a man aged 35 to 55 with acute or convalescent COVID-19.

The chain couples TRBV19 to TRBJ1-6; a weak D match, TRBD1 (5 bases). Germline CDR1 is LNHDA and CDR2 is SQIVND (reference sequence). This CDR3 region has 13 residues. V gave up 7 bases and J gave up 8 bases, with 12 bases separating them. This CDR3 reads CASTEGRDSPLHF. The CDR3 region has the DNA TGTGCCAGTACGGAGGGACGGGATTCACCCCTCCACTTT. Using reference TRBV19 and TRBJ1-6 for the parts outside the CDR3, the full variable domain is DGGITQSPKYLFRKEGQNVTLSCEQNLNHDAMYWYRQDPGQGLRLIYYSQIVNDFQKGDIAEGYSVSREKKESFPLTVTSAQKNPTAFYLCASTEGRDSPLHFGNGTRLTVT.

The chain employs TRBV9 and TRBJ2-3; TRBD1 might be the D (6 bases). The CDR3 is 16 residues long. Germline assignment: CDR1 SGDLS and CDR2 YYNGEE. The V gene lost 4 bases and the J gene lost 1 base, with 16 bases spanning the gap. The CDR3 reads CASSLSGGGRTDTQYF. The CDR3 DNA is TGTGCCAGCAGCCTAAGTGGTGGGGGCCGCACAGATACGCAGTATTTT.

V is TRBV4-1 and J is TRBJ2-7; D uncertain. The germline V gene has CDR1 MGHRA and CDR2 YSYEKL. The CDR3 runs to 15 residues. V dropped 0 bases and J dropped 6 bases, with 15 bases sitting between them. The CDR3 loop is CASSQDEVVHREQYF. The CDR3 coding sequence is TGCGCCAGCAGCCAAGACGAAGTTGTACATCGCGAGCAGTACTTC.

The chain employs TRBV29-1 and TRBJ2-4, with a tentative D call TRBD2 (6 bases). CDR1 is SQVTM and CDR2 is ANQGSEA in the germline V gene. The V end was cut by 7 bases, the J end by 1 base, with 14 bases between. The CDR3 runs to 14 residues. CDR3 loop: CSATGGTAKNIQYF. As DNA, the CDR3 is TGCAGCGCCACTGGGGGGACGGCCAAAAACATTCAGTACTTC.

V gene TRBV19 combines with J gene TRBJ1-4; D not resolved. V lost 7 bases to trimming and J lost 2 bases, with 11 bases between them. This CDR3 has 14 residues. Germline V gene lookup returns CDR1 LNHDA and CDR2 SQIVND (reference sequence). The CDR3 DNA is TGTGCCAGTAATCCGGCAGGCACTAATGAAAAACTGTTTTTT. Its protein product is CASNPAGTNEKLFF.

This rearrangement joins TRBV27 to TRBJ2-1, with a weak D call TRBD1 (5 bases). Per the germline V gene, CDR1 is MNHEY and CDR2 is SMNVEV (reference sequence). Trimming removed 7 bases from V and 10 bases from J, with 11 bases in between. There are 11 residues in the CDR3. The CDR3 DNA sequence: TGTGCCAGCACCTCCGGACACGAGCAGTTCTTC. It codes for CASTSGHEQFF.

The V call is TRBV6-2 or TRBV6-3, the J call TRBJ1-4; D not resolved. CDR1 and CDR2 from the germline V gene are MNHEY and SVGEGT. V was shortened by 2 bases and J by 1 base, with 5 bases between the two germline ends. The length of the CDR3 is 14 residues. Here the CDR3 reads CASSYGVTNEKLFF. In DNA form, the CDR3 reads TGTGCCAGCAGTTACGGAGTAACTAATGAAAAACTGTTTTTT.

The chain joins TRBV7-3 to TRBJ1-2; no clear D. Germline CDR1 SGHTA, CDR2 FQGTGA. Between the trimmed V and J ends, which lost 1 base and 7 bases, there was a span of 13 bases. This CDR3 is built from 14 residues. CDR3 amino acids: CASSLSPGAGGYTF. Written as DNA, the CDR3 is TGTGCCAGCAGCTTAAGCCCGGGAGCGGGTGGCTACACCTTC.

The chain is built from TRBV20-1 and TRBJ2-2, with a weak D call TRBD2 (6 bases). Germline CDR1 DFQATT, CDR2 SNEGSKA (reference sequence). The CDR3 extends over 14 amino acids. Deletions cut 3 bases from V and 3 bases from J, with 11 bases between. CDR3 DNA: TGCAGTGCTAGTAGGTGGGGGGACACCGGGGAGCTGTTTTTT. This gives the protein CSASRWGDTGELFF.

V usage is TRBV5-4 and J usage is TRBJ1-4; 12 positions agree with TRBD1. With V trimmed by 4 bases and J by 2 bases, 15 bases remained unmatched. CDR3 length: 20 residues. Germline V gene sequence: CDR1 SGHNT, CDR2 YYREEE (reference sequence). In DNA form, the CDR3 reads TGTGCCAGCAGCGGTAGGGACAGGGGGCGGAATTGGGAGACTAATGAAAAACTGTTTTTT. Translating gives CASSGRDRGRNWETNEKLFF. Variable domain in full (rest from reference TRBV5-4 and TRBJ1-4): ETGVTQSPTHLIKTRGQQVTLRCSSQSGHNTVSWYQQALGQGPQFIFQYYREEENGRGNFPPRFSGLQFPNYSSELNVNALELDDSALYLCASSGRDRGRNWETNEKLFFGSGTQLSVL.

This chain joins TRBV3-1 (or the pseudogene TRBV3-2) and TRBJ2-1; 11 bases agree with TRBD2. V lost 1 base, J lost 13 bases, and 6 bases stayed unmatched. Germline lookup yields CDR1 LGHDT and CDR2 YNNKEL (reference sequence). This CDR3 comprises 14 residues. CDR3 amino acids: CASSQGPSGGHQFF. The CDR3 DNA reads TGTGCCAGCAGCCAAGGACCTAGCGGGGGGCACCAGTTCTTC.

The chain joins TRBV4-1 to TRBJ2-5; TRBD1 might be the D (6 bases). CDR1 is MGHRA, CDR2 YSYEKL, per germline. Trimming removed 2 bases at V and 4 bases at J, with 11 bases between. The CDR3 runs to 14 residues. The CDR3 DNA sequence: TGCGCCAGCAGCCAAAGGGGGTCGGGAGAGACCCAGTACTTC. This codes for CASSQRGSGETQYF.

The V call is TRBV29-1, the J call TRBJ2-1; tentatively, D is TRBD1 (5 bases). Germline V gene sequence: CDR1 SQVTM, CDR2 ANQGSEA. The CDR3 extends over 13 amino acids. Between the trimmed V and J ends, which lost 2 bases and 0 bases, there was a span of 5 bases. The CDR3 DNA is TGCAGCGTTGAAAGGGGCTCCTACAATGAGCAGTTCTTC. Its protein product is CSVERGSYNEQFF.

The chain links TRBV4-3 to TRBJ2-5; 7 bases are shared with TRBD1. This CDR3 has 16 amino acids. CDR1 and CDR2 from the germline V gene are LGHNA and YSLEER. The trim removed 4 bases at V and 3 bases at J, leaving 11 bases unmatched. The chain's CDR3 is CASSLGQVSSEETQYF. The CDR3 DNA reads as TGCGCCAGCAGCCTCGGACAGGTTTCATCGGAAGAGACCCAGTACTTC.

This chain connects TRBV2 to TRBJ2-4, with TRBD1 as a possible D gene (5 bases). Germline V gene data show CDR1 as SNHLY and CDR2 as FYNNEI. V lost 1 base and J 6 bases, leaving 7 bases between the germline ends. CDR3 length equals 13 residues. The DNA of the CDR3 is TGTGCCAGCAGTGAAGGACAGATAAACATTCAGTACTTC. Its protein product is CASSEGQINIQYF.

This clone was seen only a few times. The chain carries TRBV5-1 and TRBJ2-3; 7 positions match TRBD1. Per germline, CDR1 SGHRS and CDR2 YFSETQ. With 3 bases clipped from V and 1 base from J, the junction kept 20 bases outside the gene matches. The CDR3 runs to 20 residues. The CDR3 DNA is TGCGCCAGCAGCTATGGAGACCTTCTCAGGGGGTGGTATGGCACAGATACGCAGTATTTT. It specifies CASSYGDLLRGWYGTDTQYF.

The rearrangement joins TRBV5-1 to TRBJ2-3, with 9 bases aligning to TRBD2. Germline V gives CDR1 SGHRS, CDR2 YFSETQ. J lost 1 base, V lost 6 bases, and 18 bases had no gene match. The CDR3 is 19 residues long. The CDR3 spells CASTLRLAGRGEGTDTQYF. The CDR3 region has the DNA TGCGCCAGCACCCTTCGGCTAGCGGGGAGGGGCGAGGGCACAGATACGCAGTATTTT.

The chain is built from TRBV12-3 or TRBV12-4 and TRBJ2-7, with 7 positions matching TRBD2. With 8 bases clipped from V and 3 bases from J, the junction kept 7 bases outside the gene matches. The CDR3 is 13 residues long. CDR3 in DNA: TGTGCCAGCGGGTCCGGGACTATCTACGAGCAGTACTTC. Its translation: CASGSGTIYEQYF.

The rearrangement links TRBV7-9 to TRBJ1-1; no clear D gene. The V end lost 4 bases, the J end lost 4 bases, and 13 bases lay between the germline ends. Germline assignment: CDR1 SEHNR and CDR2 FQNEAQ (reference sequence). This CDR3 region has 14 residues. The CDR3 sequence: CASSSGGARTEAFF. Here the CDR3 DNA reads TGTGCCAGCAGCTCCGGCGGTGCCCGCACTGAAGCTTTCTTT. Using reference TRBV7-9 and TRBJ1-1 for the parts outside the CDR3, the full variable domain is DTGVSQNPRHKITKRGQNVTFRCDPISEHNRLYWYRQTLGQGPEFLTYFQNEAQLEKSRLLSDRFSAERPKGSFSTLEIQRTEQGDSAMYLCASSSGGARTEAFFGQGTRLTVV.

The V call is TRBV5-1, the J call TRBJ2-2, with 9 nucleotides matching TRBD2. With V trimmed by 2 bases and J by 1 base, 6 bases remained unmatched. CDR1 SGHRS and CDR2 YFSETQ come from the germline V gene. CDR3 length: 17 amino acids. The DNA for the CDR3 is TGCGCCAGCAGCTTTAACCTAGCGGGGAAGAACACCGGGGAGCTGTTTTTT. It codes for CASSFNLAGKNTGELFF.

The CDR3 here is CAWTGAGEYTDTQYF. CDR3 bases: TGTGCCTGGACGGGGGCGGGGGAGTACACAGATACGCAGTATTTT. The rearrangement joins TRBV30 to TRBJ2-3, with D possibly matching TRBD2 (7 bases). Germline V CDR1 and CDR2: GTSNPN, SVGIG (reference sequence). Trimming took 4 bases from V and 2 from J, leaving 16 bases between them. CDR3 length equals 15 residues.

The CDR3 protein is CASSQRSGQGTDTQYF. CDR3 nucleotide sequence: TGTGCCAGCAGCCAGCGGTCAGGACAGGGCACAGATACGCAGTATTTT. This rearrangement joins TRBV14 to TRBJ2-3; 7 nucleotides match TRBD1. The germline V gene has CDR1 SGHDN and CDR2 FVKESK. With 3 bases clipped from V and 1 base from J, the junction kept 7 bases outside the gene matches. This CDR3 has 16 residues.

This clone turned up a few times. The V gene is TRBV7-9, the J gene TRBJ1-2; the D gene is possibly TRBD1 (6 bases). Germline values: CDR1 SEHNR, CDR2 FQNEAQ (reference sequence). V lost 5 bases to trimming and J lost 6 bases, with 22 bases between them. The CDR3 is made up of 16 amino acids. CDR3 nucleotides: TGTGCCAGCAGCGCACAACTGTCAGGGGAGGGCCATGGCTACACCTTC. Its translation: CASSAQLSGEGHGYTF. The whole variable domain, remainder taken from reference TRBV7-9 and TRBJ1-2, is DTGVSQNPRHKITKRGQNVTFRCDPISEHNRLYWYRQTLGQGPEFLTYFQNEAQLEKSRLLSDRFSAERPKGSFSTLEIQRTEQGDSAMYLCASSAQLSGEGHGYTFGSGTRLTVV.

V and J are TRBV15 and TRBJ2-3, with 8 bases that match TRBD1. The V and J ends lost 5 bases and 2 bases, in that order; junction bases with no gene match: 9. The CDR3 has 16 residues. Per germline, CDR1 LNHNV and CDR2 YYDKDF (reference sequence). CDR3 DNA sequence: TGTGCCACCAGCCGAGTCGGACAGGGAGCCACAGATACGCAGTATTTT. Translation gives CATSRVGQGATDTQYF.

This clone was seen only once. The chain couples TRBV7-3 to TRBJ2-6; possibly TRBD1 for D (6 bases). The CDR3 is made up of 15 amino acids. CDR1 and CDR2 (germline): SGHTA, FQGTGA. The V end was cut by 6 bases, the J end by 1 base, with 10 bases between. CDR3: CASSYTGSGANVLTF. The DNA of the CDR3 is TGTGCCAGCAGTTACACAGGGTCTGGGGCCAACGTCCTGACTTTC.